This T cell receptor beta chain originates from a study of cytomegalovirus exposure and HLA in healthy donors. Findings and limits, study-wide: Associated with cytomegalovirus, according to the listing, were some 150 TCR beta chains. As immune exposure information, only CMV serostatus was available. TCR beta chain V- and J-gene trimming was linked, in a later analysis, to a missense variant in DCLRE1C.

This PCR relied on a set of 60 Vbeta primers and 13 Jbeta primers. The table came from immunoSEQ multiplex PCR; TCRdb's copy has only in-frame clones and leaves some out. The sample comprises some 110,000 clones, roughly 69% of which are singletons, and 2% to 2.5% rests with the top ten. On this clone itself: Its antigen is as yet unknown.

All the people who gave samples were healthy bone marrow donors. This TCR came from a young woman in good health and CMV-seronegative. Sequenced input: PBMCs.

The CDR3 sequence is CASTARGPNEQFF. CDR3 bases: TGTGCCAGCACAGCGAGGGGGCCCAATGAGCAGTTCTTC. V gene TRBV28 combines with J gene TRBJ2-1; 7 nucleotides align to TRBD1. V lost 7 bases and J lost 6; bases outside the gene matches: 6. The CDR3 has 13 amino acids. In germline, CDR1 is MDHEN, CDR2 SYDVKM. Based on the CDR3 plus reference TRBV28 and TRBJ2-1, the full variable domain is DVKVTQSSRYLVKRTGEKVFLECVQDMDHENMFWYRQDPGLGLRLIYFSYDVKMKEKGDIPEGYSVSREKKERFSLILESASTNQTSMYLCASTARGPNEQFFGPGTRLTVL.